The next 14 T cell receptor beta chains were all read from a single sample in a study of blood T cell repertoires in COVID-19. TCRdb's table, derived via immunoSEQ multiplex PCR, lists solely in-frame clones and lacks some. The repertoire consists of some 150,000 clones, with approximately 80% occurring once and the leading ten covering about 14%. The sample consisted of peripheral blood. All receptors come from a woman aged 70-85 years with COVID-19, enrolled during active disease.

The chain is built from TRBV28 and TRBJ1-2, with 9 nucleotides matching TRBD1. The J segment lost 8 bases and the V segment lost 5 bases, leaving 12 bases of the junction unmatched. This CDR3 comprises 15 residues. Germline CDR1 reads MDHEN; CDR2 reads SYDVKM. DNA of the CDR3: TGTGCCAGCAGTAACCCGGGACAGGGTCCGGGGGGCTACACCTTC. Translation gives CASSNPGQGPGGYTF.

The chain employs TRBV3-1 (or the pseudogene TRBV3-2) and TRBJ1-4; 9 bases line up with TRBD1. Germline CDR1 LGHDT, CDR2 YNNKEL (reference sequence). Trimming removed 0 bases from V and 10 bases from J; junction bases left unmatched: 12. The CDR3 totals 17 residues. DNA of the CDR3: TGTGCCAGCAGCCAAGAAAGGCTAGGACAGGGGAATAGAAAACTGTTTTTT. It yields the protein CASSQERLGQGNRKLFF.

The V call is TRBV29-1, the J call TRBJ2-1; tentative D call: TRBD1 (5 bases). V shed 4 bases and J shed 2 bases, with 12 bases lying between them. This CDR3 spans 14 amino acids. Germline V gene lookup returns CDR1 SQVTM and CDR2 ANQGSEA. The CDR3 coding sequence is TGCAGCGTTGTAGGCAGGGTAACCTACAATGAGCAGTTCTTC. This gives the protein CSVVGRVTYNEQFF.

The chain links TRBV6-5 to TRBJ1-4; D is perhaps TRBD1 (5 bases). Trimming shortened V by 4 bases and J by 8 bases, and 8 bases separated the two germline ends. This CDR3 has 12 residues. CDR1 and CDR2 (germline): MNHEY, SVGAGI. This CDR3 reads CASSSRGEKLFF. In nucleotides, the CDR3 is TGTGCCAGCAGTTCTAGGGGAGAAAAACTGTTTTTT.

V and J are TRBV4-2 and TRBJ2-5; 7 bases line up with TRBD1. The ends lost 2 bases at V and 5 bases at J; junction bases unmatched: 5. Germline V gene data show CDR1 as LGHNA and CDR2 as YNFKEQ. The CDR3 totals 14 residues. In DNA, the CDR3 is TGTGCCAGCAGCCAAACGACAGGGTGGGAGACCCAGTACTTC. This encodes CASSQTTGWETQYF.

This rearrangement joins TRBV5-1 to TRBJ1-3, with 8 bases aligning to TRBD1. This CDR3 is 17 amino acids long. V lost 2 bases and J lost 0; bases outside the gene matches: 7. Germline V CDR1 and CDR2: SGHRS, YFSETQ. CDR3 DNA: TGCGCCAGCAGCTTAAGGGGGACAGGAAGCTCTGGAAACACCATATATTTT. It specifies CASSLRGTGSSGNTIYF.

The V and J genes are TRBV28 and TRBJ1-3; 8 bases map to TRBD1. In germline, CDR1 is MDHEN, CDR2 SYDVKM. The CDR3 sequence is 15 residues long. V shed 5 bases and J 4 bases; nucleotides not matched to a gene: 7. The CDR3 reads CASSPVDRAGNTIYF. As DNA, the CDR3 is TGTGCCAGCAGTCCTGTGGACAGGGCAGGAAACACCATATATTTT. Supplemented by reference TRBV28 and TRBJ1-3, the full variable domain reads DVKVTQSSRYLVKRTGEKVFLECVQDMDHENMFWYRQDPGLGLRLIYFSYDVKMKEKGDIPEGYSVSREKKERFSLILESASTNQTSMYLCASSPVDRAGNTIYFGEGSWLTVV.

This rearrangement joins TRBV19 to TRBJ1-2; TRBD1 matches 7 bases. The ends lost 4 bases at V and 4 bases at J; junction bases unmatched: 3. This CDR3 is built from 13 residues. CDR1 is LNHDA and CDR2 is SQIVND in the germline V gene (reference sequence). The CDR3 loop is CASSRQGGYGYTF. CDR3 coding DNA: TGTGCCAGTAGTAGACAGGGCGGCTATGGCTACACCTTC.

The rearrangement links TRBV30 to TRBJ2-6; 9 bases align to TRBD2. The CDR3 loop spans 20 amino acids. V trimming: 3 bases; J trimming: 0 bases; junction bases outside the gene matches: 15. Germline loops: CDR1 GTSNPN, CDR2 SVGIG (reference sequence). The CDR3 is CAWRGYGSGRSSSGANVLTF. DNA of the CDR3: TGTGCCTGGAGGGGGTATGGTAGCGGGAGATCCTCCTCTGGGGCCAACGTCCTGACTTTC. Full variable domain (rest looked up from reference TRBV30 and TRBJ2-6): SQTIHQWPATLVQPVGSPLSLECTVEGTSNPNLYWYRQAAGRGLQLLFYSVGIGQISSEVPQNLSASRPQDRQFILSSKKLLLSDSGFYLCAWRGYGSGRSSSGANVLTFGAGSRLTVL.

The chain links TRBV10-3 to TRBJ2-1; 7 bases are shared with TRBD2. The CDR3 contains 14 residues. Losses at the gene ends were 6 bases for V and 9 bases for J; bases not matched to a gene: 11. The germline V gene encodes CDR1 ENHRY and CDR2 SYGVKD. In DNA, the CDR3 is TGTGCCATCAGAGGGGCGGGAGCATTCTCTGAGCAGTTCTTC. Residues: CAIRGAGAFSEQFF.

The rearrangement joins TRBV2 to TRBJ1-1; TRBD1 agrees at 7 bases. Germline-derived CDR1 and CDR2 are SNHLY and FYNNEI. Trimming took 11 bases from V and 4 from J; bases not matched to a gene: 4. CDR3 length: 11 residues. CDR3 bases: TGTGCCGTCTACAGGGGCACTGAAGCTTTCTTT. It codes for CAVYRGTEAFF.

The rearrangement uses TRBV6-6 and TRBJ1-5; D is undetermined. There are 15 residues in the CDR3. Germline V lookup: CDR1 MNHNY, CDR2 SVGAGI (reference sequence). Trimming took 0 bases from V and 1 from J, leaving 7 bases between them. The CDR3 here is CASSYSHGSNQPQHF. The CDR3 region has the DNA TGTGCCAGCAGTTACTCGCACGGGAGCAATCAGCCCCAGCATTTT.

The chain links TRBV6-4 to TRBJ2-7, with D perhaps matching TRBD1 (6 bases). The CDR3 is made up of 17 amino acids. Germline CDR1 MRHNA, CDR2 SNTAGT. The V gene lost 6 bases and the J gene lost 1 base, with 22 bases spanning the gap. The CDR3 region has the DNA TGTGCCAGCAGAGGACACAGAAAGACAGGCCTATCCTACGAGCAGTACTTC. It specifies CASRGHRKTGLSYEQYF.

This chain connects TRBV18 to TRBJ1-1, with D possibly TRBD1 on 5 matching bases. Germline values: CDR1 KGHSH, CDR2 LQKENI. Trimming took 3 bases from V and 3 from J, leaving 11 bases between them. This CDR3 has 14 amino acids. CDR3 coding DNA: TGTGCCAGCTCACCCCCCTGGGGGGACACTGAAGCTTTCTTT. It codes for CASSPPWGDTEAFF.